This passage covers 9 T cell receptor beta chains from one sample sequenced in a study of shared clonotypes between healthy human individuals. Profiled with immunoSEQ multiplex PCR; TCRdb holds only in-frame clones, not every one. The sample has about 1 million clones, about 75% seen once. Material: memory CD4+ T cells sorted from blood. Sample subset: CD45RA-negative fraction. These receptors were taken from a man between 18 and 35 years old in good health.

J is TRBJ1-1 and V is TRBV6-6; maybe TRBD1 (6 bases). The CDR3 has 14 amino acids. CDR1 and CDR2 (germline): MNHNY, SVGAGI (reference sequence). V lost 3 bases, J lost 5 bases, and 13 bases lay in between. In DNA, the CDR3 is TGTGCCAGCAGTTATGGGGGGCCAGGTACTGAAGCTTTCTTT. It translates to CASSYGGPGTEAFF.

The rearrangement uses TRBV4-1 and TRBJ2-7; no firm D call. There are 15 residues in the CDR3. Trimming stripped 4 bases from V and 1 base from J, with 14 bases between. Germline CDR1 reads MGHRA; CDR2 reads YSYEKL. The CDR3 spells CASSLLLATSYEQYF. CDR3 nucleotide sequence: TGCGCCAGCAGCCTTCTGCTGGCTACTTCCTACGAGCAGTACTTC.

The gene calls are TRBV29-1 and TRBJ1-4; D might be TRBD1 (5 bases). Between the trimmed V and J ends, which lost 6 bases and 0 bases, there was a span of 11 bases. This CDR3 has 14 residues. In germline, CDR1 is SQVTM, CDR2 ANQGSEA. The DNA of the CDR3 is TGCAGCGTAAAGGAGGGGTCAACTAATGAAAAACTGTTTTTT. Translation: CSVKEGSTNEKLFF.

The V call is TRBV27, the J call TRBJ2-1, with 10 bases that match TRBD2. The CDR3 has 17 residues. In germline, CDR1 is MNHEY, CDR2 SMNVEV (reference sequence). V dropped 0 bases and J dropped 3; count of bases not matched to a gene: 5. This CDR3 is CASSLSLLAGVYNEQFF. The CDR3 DNA reads as TGTGCCAGCAGTTTATCTCTCCTAGCGGGAGTCTACAATGAGCAGTTCTTC.

The chain links TRBV5-8 to TRBJ1-2, with a possible D match to TRBD1 (6 bases). This CDR3 is built from 15 residues. Trimming took off 3 bases at V and 0 bases at J, with 12 bases between the two ends. Germline lookup yields CDR1 SGHTS and CDR2 YDEGEE. In nucleotides, the CDR3 is TGTGCCAGCAGCTCCAACAGGGTTTCTAACTATGGCTACACCTTC. It codes for CASSSNRVSNYGYTF.

In its sample, this clone was seen once. V usage is TRBV25-1 and J usage is TRBJ1-2; D is ambiguous. Germline V gene sequence: CDR1 MGHDK, CDR2 SYGVNS. Trimming shortened V by 1 base and J by 5 bases, and 14 bases separated the two germline ends. This CDR3 has 15 amino acids. CDR3 in amino acids: CASSEFKGGRYGYTF. The CDR3 region has the DNA TGTGCCAGCAGTGAATTTAAGGGCGGGAGATATGGCTACACCTTC.

V and J are TRBV7-2 and TRBJ2-5; D is unresolved. With 3 bases removed from V and 2 bases from J, the gap between germline ends came to 7 bases. CDR3 size: 13 residues. CDR1 is SGHTA and CDR2 is FQGNSA in the germline V gene. The CDR3 sequence: CASSFLVQETQYF. The CDR3 coding sequence is TGTGCCAGCAGCTTTCTGGTACAAGAGACCCAGTACTTC.

Only one count was recorded for this clone. This rearrangement joins TRBV4-3 to TRBJ1-1, with D uncertain. Between the trimmed V and J ends, which lost 0 bases and 6 bases, there was a span of 14 bases. There are 15 residues in the CDR3. Germline CDR1 is LGHNA and CDR2 is YSLEER. In DNA, the CDR3 is TGCGCCAGCAGCCAAGATGATGGTGCTGGAGCTGAAGCTTTCTTT. This codes for CASSQDDGAGAEAFF.

CDR3 region: CASSDLNTDTQYF. In DNA, the CDR3 is TGTGCCAGCAGTGACCTCAACACAGATACGCAGTATTTT. The chain recombines TRBV6-4 with TRBJ2-3; no reliable D call. This CDR3 has 13 amino acids. Germline V gives CDR1 MRHNA, CDR2 SNTAGT. Trimming pared 2 bases from V and 2 bases from J, leaving 5 bases between.